This is a list of T cell receptor beta chains from one sample in a study of blood T cell repertoires in COVID-19. The protocol was immunoSEQ multiplex PCR, while the TCRdb copy is restricted to in-frame clones and leaves out a portion. The sample shows 250,000 to 300,000 clones, more than 70% of them seen only once. The sequencing input was peripheral blood. Source of these receptors: a woman between 25 and 40 years old who had recovered from COVID-19. Each CDR3 is given with its conserved first and last residue. D genes are given only for firm matches. Clone size is not always given. Where it is, it says once, few, many or a class for expanded clones.

d_gene | abundance | j_gene | v_gene | CDR3aa | CDR3nt
. | . | TRBJ2-1 | TRBV9 | CASSVEGDTYNEQFF | TGTGCCAGCAGCGTAGAGGGGGACACCTACAATGAGCAGTTCTTC
. | . | TRBJ2-5 | TRBV28 | CASSLSGYFGGTQYF | TGTGCCAGCAGTTTATCCGGCTATTTCGGCGGGACCCAGTACTTC
TRBD1 | . | TRBJ1-2 | TRBV12-3/TRBV12-4 | CASSRSGGSYTF | TGTGCCAGCAGTCGGTCAGGGGGCAGCTACACCTTC
. | . | TRBJ1-6 | TRBV27 | CASSLKHSPLHF | TGTGCCAGCAGTTTAAAGCATTCACCCCTCCACTTT
TRBD1 | . | TRBJ1-1 | TRBV19 | CASSITGTGSTEAFF | TGTGCCAGTAGTATCACCGGGACAGGGTCGACTGAAGCTTTCTTT
TRBD1 | . | TRBJ1-6 | TRBV7-2 | CASSSETGGFRSPLHF | TGTGCCAGCAGCTCAGAGACAGGGGGCTTTAGATCACCCCTCCACTTT
. | many | TRBJ1-4 | TRBV3-1/TRBV3-2 | CASSQTSFTNEKLFF | TGTGCCAGCAGCCAAACGAGTTTCACTAATGAAAAACTGTTTTTT
. | . | TRBJ2-1 | TRBV13 | CASSLGDMENRDEQFF | TGTGCCAGCAGCTTAGGGGACATGGAGAACCGGGATGAGCAGTTCTTC
. | . | TRBJ1-1 | TRBV5-6 | CASSLRGRGTEAFF | TGTGCCAGCAGCTTGAGGGGAAGGGGCACTGAAGCTTTCTTT
TRBD1 | . | TRBJ2-5 | TRBV5-1 | CASSGGGTGEREETQYF | TGCGCCAGCAGCGGAGGGGGGACAGGAGAGCGGGAAGAGACCCAGTACTTC
TRBD1 | . | TRBJ1-4 | TRBV5-1 | CASSGRQGANEKLFF | TGCGCCAGCAGCGGGAGACAGGGGGCTAATGAAAAACTGTTTTTT
. | few | TRBJ1-5 | TRBV18 | CASSPDSNNQPQHF | TGTGCCAGCTCACCGGACAGTAACAATCAGCCCCAGCATTTT
. | . | TRBJ1-5 | TRBV2 | CASSAAGSSNQPQHF | TGTGCCAGCAGTGCCGCGGGGAGTAGCAATCAGCCCCAGCATTTT
. | . | TRBJ1-5 | TRBV5-5 | CASSLTVGRAQPQHF | TGTGCCAGCAGCTTGACAGTCGGGAGGGCGCAGCCCCAGCATTTT
. | . | TRBJ2-5 | TRBV5-1 | CASSLGRSVQETQYF | TGCGCCAGCAGCTTGGGCCGTTCGGTACAAGAGACCCAGTACTTC
. | . | TRBJ1-5 | TRBV7-9 | CASSFGQGWQPQHF | TGTGCCAGCAGCTTTGGGCAGGGCTGGCAGCCCCAGCATTTT
. | . | TRBJ2-1 | TRBV1 | CTSSQDPGLAVTYNEQFF | TGCACCAGCAGCCAAGACCCGGGACTAGCGGTGACATACAATGAGCAGTTCTTC
TRBD1 | . | TRBJ1-2 | TRBV24-1 | CASNQGERGGYTF | TGTGCCTCCAACCAGGGGGAAAGAGGCGGCTACACCTTC
. | many | TRBJ1-3 | TRBV6-1 | CASSEVAGTGNTIYF | TGTGCCAGCAGTGAGGTCGCGGGGACTGGAAACACCATATATTTT
TRBD1 | few | TRBJ1-2 | TRBV29-1 | CSAYIGQVPRGYTF | TGCAGCGCTTACATCGGACAGGTCCCTCGAGGCTACACCTTC
. | . | TRBJ1-2 | TRBV19 | CASSVTTRDGYTF | TGTGCCAGTAGTGTTACAACCCGGGATGGCTACACCTTC
TRBD2 | once | TRBJ2-3 | TRBV2 | CASSDIGTSGGDGTDTQYF | TGTGCCAGCAGTGATATAGGGACTAGCGGGGGGGACGGCACAGATACGCAGTATTTT
. | . | TRBJ2-3 | TRBV3-1/TRBV3-2 | CASSQGLADTQYF | TGTGCCAGCAGCCAAGGGCTAGCGGATACGCAGTATTTT
. | . | TRBJ1-5 | TRBV4-3 | CASSQVLGVLGQPQHF | TGCGCCAGCAGCCAAGTACTCGGGGTTCTGGGGCAGCCCCAGCATTTT
. | . | TRBJ2-7 | TRBV2 | CASGPTYEQYF | TGTGCCAGCGGGCCAACCTACGAGCAGTACTTC
. | . | TRBJ1-4 | TRBV29-1 | CSVDTGLLRGNEKLFF | TGCAGCGTTGATACGGGACTCCTAAGGGGTAATGAAAAACTGTTTTTT
TRBD1 | . | TRBJ1-4 | TRBV18 | CASSPMAGQELEKLFF | TGTGCCAGCTCACCAATGGCGGGACAGGAGCTAGAAAAACTGTTTTTT
TRBD1 | . | TRBJ1-5 | TRBV28 | CASSSLDREGQPQHF | TGTGCCAGCAGTTCCTTGGACAGGGAGGGCCAGCCCCAGCATTTT
. | . | TRBJ1-1 | TRBV18 | CASSPTTGPEAFF | TGTGCCAGCTCACCTACTACAGGGCCTGAAGCTTTCTTT
TRBD2 | . | TRBJ2-7 | TRBV19 | CASSRAAGGPALGYEQYF | TGTGCCAGTAGTAGAGCAGCGGGGGGGCCTGCATTGGGCTACGAGCAGTACTTC
TRBD1 | . | TRBJ1-6 | TRBV6-1 | CASSEGGTGGSPLHF | TGTGCCAGCAGTGAAGGGGGGACAGGGGGTTCACCCCTCCACTTT
TRBD1 | once | TRBJ2-7 | TRBV7-2 | CASSSGTGDSYEQYF | TGTGCCAGCAGCTCCGGGACAGGGGACTCCTACGAGCAGTACTTC
TRBD1 | . | TRBJ2-3 | TRBV10-3 | CATGTGSSTDTQYF | TGTGCCACAGGGACAGGCTCTTCCACAGATACGCAGTATTTT
TRBD1 | . | TRBJ2-3 | TRBV24-1 | CATNSGTGTSTDTQYF | TGTGCCACCAACTCCGGGACAGGGACTAGCACAGATACGCAGTATTTT
TRBD1 | . | TRBJ1-5 | TRBV5-5 | CASSLFWTGLSQPQHF | TGTGCCAGCAGCTTGTTCTGGACAGGGTTGAGTCAGCCCCAGCATTTT
. | . | TRBJ2-6 | TRBV28 | CASGQSTSRANVLTF | TGTGCCAGCGGACAGTCAACCTCTAGGGCCAACGTCCTGACTTTC
. | . | TRBJ1-1 | TRBV3-1/TRBV3-2 | CASSGQTWTEAFF | TGTGCCAGCAGCGGACAAACATGGACTGAAGCTTTCTTT
. | . | TRBJ2-7 | TRBV7-6 | CASSVDGQYSYEQYF | TGTGCCAGCAGCGTGGATGGGCAGTACTCCTACGAGCAGTACTTC
TRBD1 | . | TRBJ2-1 | TRBV19 | CASSIRRGGGVRNEQFF | TGTGCCAGTAGTATAAGGAGAGGGGGCGGCGTGAGGAATGAGCAGTTCTTC
. | . | TRBJ2-1 | TRBV5-1 | CASSSRASDEDEQFF | TGCGCCAGCAGCTCCCGCGCGTCCGATGAGGATGAGCAGTTCTTC
TRBD2 | few | TRBJ2-3 | TRBV2 | CASSEQAGGTDTQYF | TGTGCCAGCAGTGAACAGGCGGGAGGCACAGATACGCAGTATTTT
. | . | TRBJ2-5 | TRBV13 | CASSGQGKETQYF | TGTGCCAGCAGCGGTCAGGGCAAGGAGACCCAGTACTTC
TRBD2 | . | TRBJ2-3 | TRBV3-1/TRBV3-2 | CASSQGTSGGPRTDTQYF | TGTGCCAGCAGCCAAGGGACTAGCGGGGGGCCTCGCACAGATACGCAGTATTTT
. | once | TRBJ1-3 | TRBV19 | CASTPRAGNTIYF | TGTGCCAGTACCCCGAGGGCAGGAAACACCATATATTTT
TRBD2 | once | TRBJ2-6 | TRBV7-9 | CASNPEEGLLTSGANVLTF | TGTGCCAGCAACCCGGAGGAGGGACTACTAACATCTGGGGCCAACGTCCTGACTTTC
TRBD1 | . | TRBJ2-3 | TRBV24-1 | CATRGTGTDTQYF | TGTGCCACCAGGGGGACAGGCACAGATACGCAGTATTTT
TRBD1 | . | TRBJ2-7 | TRBV5-1 | CASSRFTRMETGDEQYF | TGCGCCAGCAGCCGCTTTACCCGAATGGAGACAGGGGACGAGCAGTACTTC
. | . | TRBJ2-5 | TRBV28 | CASSLASETQYF | TGTGCCAGCAGTTTAGCGTCGGAGACCCAGTACTTC
. | . | TRBJ1-1 | TRBV28 | CASNFMNTEAFF | TGTGCCAGTAACTTCATGAACACTGAAGCTTTCTTT
TRBD2 | . | TRBJ2-5 | TRBV9 | CASSVATGGQETQYF | TGTGCCAGCAGCGTAGCGACGGGAGGACAAGAGACCCAGTACTTC
TRBD1 | . | TRBJ2-2 | TRBV24-1 | CATERTGDTGELFF | TGTGCCACCGAACGGACAGGGGACACCGGGGAGCTGTTTTTT
. | . | TRBJ1-1 | TRBV7-2 | CASSFRVSNTEAFF | TGTGCCAGCAGCTTCCGGGTTTCAAACACTGAAGCTTTCTTT
. | . | TRBJ2-1 | TRBV2 | CASDHPGAGNEQFF | TGTGCCAGCGATCACCCGGGCGCGGGCAATGAGCAGTTCTTC